This record concerns one T cell receptor (beta chain) sequence. An end of the junction differs from the germline gene, which may be a read error. This CDR3 region has 14 residues. Germline CDR1 SGHKS, CDR2 YYEKEE (reference sequence). Unsorted bulk tissue (about 20-32 mg) underwent RNA and DNA co-extraction. This sample was included in a study of tumor-infiltrating lymphocytes in primary liver carcinoma. Starting material of 400 to 600 ng total RNA yielded TCR beta cDNA via a constant-region primer. Slightly modified ARM-PCR with three nested multiplex PCR rounds yielded TCR beta libraries. Forward primers for TRBV1-TRBV30 and a C-beta reverse primer served the first two PCR rounds, at roughly 10 cycles each. TCRdb reprocessed the multiplex PCR reads with MiXCR, giving one entry per CDR3 protein. The sample yields tens of thousands of distinct CDR3 sequences, roughly 70% seen once.

The sequence was obtained from a man aged 35 to 55 with primary liver carcinoma and hepatitis B virus infection. The sequencing input was liver tumor tissue from sampling region 1. Specified subset: tumor region T1, superior pole. This chain uses TRBV5-5 with TRBJ2-2; the D gene is possibly TRBD2 (5 bases). CDR3 DNA sequence: TGTGCTAGGAGCTTGGAGGCGGGTGCCGGGGTGCTGTTTTTT. Encoded protein: CARSLEAGAGVLFF.